A selection of T cell receptor beta chains follows, all from one sample in a study of PD-1 blockade in classical Hodgkin lymphoma. Measured with immunoSEQ multiplex PCR; TCRdb has only the in-frame clones, and not every one. The table records tens of thousands of clones, approximately 91% of them present only once. The specimen sequenced was peripheral blood mononuclear cells (PBMCs). Receptors originate from a human donor with classical Hodgkin lymphoma. Both conserved end residues are part of each CDR3. The D gene is left open where the match is weak. Clone size is stated in some rows and not others, as once, few, many or a class when expanded.

TGTGCCAGCAGTTTTTTTAGCGGGAGCTCCTACGAGCAGTACTTC	CASSFFSGSSYEQYF	TRBV27	TRBJ2-7	TRBD2	NA
TGCAGCGCACGGGGACAGCTGAACACTGAAGCTTTCTTT	CSARGQLNTEAFF	TRBV29-1	TRBJ1-1	TRBD1	NA
TGTGCCAGCAGCCCAGGGACTAGCGCCAATCCCGGGGAGCTGTTTTTT	CASSPGTSANPGELFF	TRBV11-3	TRBJ2-2	TRBD2	NA
TGTGCCAGCAGTTTCCGGGACAGGGGTACTTACGAGCAGTACTTC	CASSFRDRGTYEQYF	TRBV6-5	TRBJ2-7	TRBD1	NA
TGTGCCAGCAGTGAGGTGGGGAATCAGCCCCAGCATTTT	CASSEVGNQPQHF	TRBV25-1	TRBJ1-5	NA	once
TGTGCCAGCAGAGATAGCGGGAGGGCCGGGACCGGGGAGCTGTTTTTT	CASRDSGRAGTGELFF	TRBV28	TRBJ2-2	TRBD2	NA
TGCGCCAGCAGCGCAGGGGGCGAGGTATCCTACAATGAGCAGTTCTTC	CASSAGGEVSYNEQFF	TRBV5-1	TRBJ2-1	TRBD1	NA
TGCAGCGTTGCGATAGGACTATTTGTTGAGCAGTTCTTC	CSVAIGLFVEQFF	TRBV29-1	TRBJ2-1	NA	once
TGTGCCAGCACCCTGGGACTAGCGGGAGTAGGCGAGCAGTTCTTC	CASTLGLAGVGEQFF	TRBV6-5	TRBJ2-1	TRBD2	NA
TGTGCCAGTAGTATACGCGAGACAGGGTACCCGATCGGACAAGAGACCCAGTACTTC	CASSIRETGYPIGQETQYF	TRBV19	TRBJ2-5	TRBD1	NA
TGTGCCAGTAGTAGGAACCCAGGGGGCTCCGGCAATCAGCCCCAGCATTTT	CASSRNPGGSGNQPQHF	TRBV19	TRBJ1-5	TRBD1	NA
TGTGCCAGCAGCGTGGGACAGGGTGGCTACACCTTC	CASSVGQGGYTF	TRBV9	TRBJ1-2	TRBD1	NA
TGCGCCAGCAGTGACGGGTACTATGGCTACACCTTC	CASSDGYYGYTF	TRBV10-2	TRBJ1-2	NA	NA
TGTGCCAGCAGTTTCGGGCGTACGACAGATACGCAGTATTTT	CASSFGRTTDTQYF	TRBV6-5	TRBJ2-3	NA	once
TGTGCCAGCGGGGGTAGATCCAATCAGCCCCAGCATTTT	CASGGRSNQPQHF	TRBV2	TRBJ1-5	NA	NA
TGTGCCAGCAGTGAAGGGACAGGGGGCAGTAGTCAGCCCCAGCATTTT	CASSEGTGGSSQPQHF	TRBV2	TRBJ1-5	TRBD1	NA
TGTGCCAGCAGCCCCTCGGGGAACTATGGCTACACCTTC	CASSPSGNYGYTF	TRBV27	TRBJ1-2	NA	NA
TGTGCCAGCAGCTTAGACGGGGGCGCGGGAGGCTACACCTTC	CASSLDGGAGGYTF	TRBV7-9	TRBJ1-2	NA	once
TGTGCCAGCATAGTCGGCCAGGGGATTAATGAAGCTTTCTTT	CASIVGQGINEAFF	TRBV2	TRBJ1-1	NA	once
TGTGCCAGCAGTGAATGGACTAGCGGGAGTTTAGAGACCCAGTACTTC	CASSEWTSGSLETQYF	TRBV25-1	TRBJ2-5	TRBD2	NA
TGTGCCAGCAGGTTAGGACACTTCTATGGCTACACCTTC	CASRLGHFYGYTF	TRBV6-5	TRBJ1-2	NA	NA
TGTGCCAGCAGTCCATCCGGACACCTTGATGGGGCCAACGTCCTGACTTTC	CASSPSGHLDGANVLTF	TRBV2	TRBJ2-6	NA	NA
TGTGCCAGCAGTGAAGGACAGCCTTCCTACGAGCAGTACTTC	CASSEGQPSYEQYF	TRBV2	TRBJ2-7	NA	NA
TGTGCCACTACACAGGGAAGGTTGGGAGGCTACACCTTC	CATTQGRLGGYTF	TRBV28	TRBJ1-2	NA	NA
TGTGCCAGCAGTCAGAGCACAGCTAACACTGAAGCTTTCTTT	CASSQSTANTEAFF	TRBV27	TRBJ1-1	NA	NA
TGCGCCAGCAGCCCCAACTTGCCAGATACGCAGTATTTT	CASSPNLPDTQYF	TRBV4-1	TRBJ2-3	NA	NA
TGTGCCAGCAGCTTGGGACGCAGGGGTAGCACCGGGGAGCTGTTTTTT	CASSLGRRGSTGELFF	TRBV5-4	TRBJ2-2	NA	NA
TGTGCCAGCAGCTCCCGGACCTTTGTGGGCGAAAAACTGTTTTTT	CASSSRTFVGEKLFF	TRBV11-2	TRBJ1-4	NA	NA
TGCGCCAGCAGGGACACCGGGACCATTAATTCACCCCTCCACTTT	CASRDTGTINSPLHF	TRBV10-2	TRBJ1-6	NA	NA
TGTGCCAGCAGTGTAGCGGGAGAGCTAAATGAGCAGTTCTTC	CASSVAGELNEQFF	TRBV7-6	TRBJ2-1	TRBD2	NA
TGTGCCAGCAGCTTAGATCTTGAGACCCAGTACTTC	CASSLDLETQYF	TRBV11-2	TRBJ2-5	NA	NA
TGTGCCAGCAGCCCCAGACAATACCAAGAGACCCAGTACTTC	CASSPRQYQETQYF	TRBV9	TRBJ2-5	NA	NA
TGCGCCAGCAGTGTGGTCGGAGAGACCCAGTACTTC	CASSVVGETQYF	TRBV5-1	TRBJ2-5	NA	NA
TGTGCCAGCAGCTTGGGGGGCAGGACCACTGAAGCTTTCTTT	CASSLGGRTTEAFF	TRBV5-6	TRBJ1-1	NA	NA
TGTGCCTGGAGTGTACAGAATAACCCCGGAGATACGCAGTATTTT	CAWSVQNNPGDTQYF	TRBV30	TRBJ2-3	NA	NA
TGTGCCTGGAGTTTCTCATACGTTCGGGGCGAAAAACTGTTTTTT	CAWSFSYVRGEKLFF	TRBV30	TRBJ1-4	NA	once
TGTGCCAGCAGCCAAAACCCGTTACAGGGGCGAAGGAATCAGCCCCAGCATTTT	CASSQNPLQGRRNQPQHF	TRBV4-2	TRBJ1-5	TRBD1	NA
TGTGCCAGCAGTTTACTGGACAGAGCCACCGGGGAGCTGTTTTTT	CASSLLDRATGELFF	TRBV28	TRBJ2-2	NA	NA
TGTGCCAGCAGCTTGACTAACACAGATACGCAGTATTTT	CASSLTNTDTQYF	TRBV5-4	TRBJ2-3	NA	NA
TGTGCCAGCCACCCCACGTCACAATCTGAAGCTTTCTTT	CASHPTSQSEAFF	TRBV2	TRBJ1-1	NA	once
TGTGCCAGCAGCGTAGACGCAGGATTGAACACTGAAGCTTTCTTT	CASSVDAGLNTEAFF	TRBV9	TRBJ1-1	NA	NA
TGTGCCAGCAGCCCCCCCGAGGGGGGGAGGTATGAGCAGTTCTTC	CASSPPEGGRYEQFF	TRBV7-9	TRBJ2-1	NA	NA
TGCGCCAGCAGCCCTGGACAGCCCGCGCTCTCTGGAAACACCATATATTTT	CASSPGQPALSGNTIYF	TRBV5-1	TRBJ1-3	NA	NA